A single sample is the source of the 13 T cell receptor beta chains below, sequenced in a study of PD-1 blockade in classical Hodgkin lymphoma. The time point: cycle 4 day 1 (C4D1), after more than 5 weeks of nivolumab. Relapses following autologous stem cell transplantation were seen in all patients, with brentuximab vedotin exposure varying. Clones were read by immunoSEQ multiplex PCR, and TCRdb kept only the in-frame ones, dropping some. Altogether 75,000 to 95,000 clones are present, 65% to 85% being singletons, with the ten largest covering about 18%. The sequences come from peripheral blood mononuclear cells (PBMCs), collected before the fourth cycle of nivolumab. Source of these receptors: a human donor with classical Hodgkin lymphoma.

This clone was observed a few times. The chain employs TRBV5-1 and TRBJ2-7, with 11 bases lining up with TRBD1. V dropped 0 bases and J dropped 7; count of bases not matched to a gene: 6. This CDR3 region has 15 residues. Germline V gene sequence: CDR1 SGHRS, CDR2 YFSETQ. CDR3 nucleotides: TGCGCCAGCAGCTTGGAAGGGACAGGGGGGCTAGAGCAGTACTTC. Protein product: CASSLEGTGGLEQYF.

The chain has TRBV12-5 and TRBJ1-4; a possible D gene is TRBD1 (6 bases). CDR1 LGHNT and CDR2 FRNRAP come from the germline V gene. V was pared by 5 bases and J by 0 bases, with 13 bases between. The CDR3 covers 16 residues. The CDR3 sequence: CASGIGQTSTNEKLFF. DNA of the CDR3: TGTGCTAGTGGTATCGGACAGACATCAACTAATGAAAAACTGTTTTTT.

This sequence joins TRBV30 and TRBJ1-1; no clear D gene. This CDR3 has 13 residues. V lost 7 bases and J lost 4, with 16 bases in between. CDR1 is GTSNPN and CDR2 is SVGIG in the germline V gene (reference sequence). CDR3 DNA: TGTGCCTCCAACTGGGGAAGGGCCACTGAAGCTTTCTTT. Translation gives CASNWGRATEAFF.

DNA for the CDR3: TGCGCCAGCGGACAGGGGGGATTCTATGGCTACACCTTC. This gives the protein CASGQGGFYGYTF. V is TRBV5-1 and J is TRBJ1-2; TRBD1 agrees at 10 bases. The CDR3 totals 13 residues. V lost 7 bases and J lost 4; bases outside the gene matches: 4. The V gene's germline CDR1 is SGHRS and CDR2 YFSETQ.

V is TRBV7-7 and J is TRBJ2-6, with D uncertain. The length of the CDR3 is 15 residues. Germline V gene data show CDR1 as SSHAT and CDR2 as FNYEAQ (reference sequence). Trimming took off 5 bases at V and 0 bases at J, with 8 bases between the two ends. CDR3 residues: CASSPSGSGANVLTF. Written as DNA, the CDR3 is TGTGCCAGCAGCCCCTCCGGCTCTGGGGCCAACGTCCTGACTTTC.

This chain joins TRBV19 and TRBJ1-5; D uncertain. V was pared by 9 bases and J by 3 bases, with 15 bases between. The CDR3 has 14 amino acids. Germline CDR1 reads LNHDA; CDR2 reads SQIVND (reference sequence). CDR3 protein: CASSGRMVNQPQHF. As DNA, the CDR3 is TGTGCCAGCTCAGGACGGATGGTCAATCAGCCCCAGCATTTT.

As DNA, the CDR3 is TGTGCCAGCAGCGCTCTCCTAGCGGGAGGGCCGAATACGCAGTATTTT. Translation gives CASSALLAGGPNTQYF. This chain links TRBV28 with TRBJ2-3, with 12 bases fitting TRBD2. Looked up from germline, CDR1 is MDHEN and CDR2 is SYDVKM. The CDR3 runs to 16 residues. V shed 6 bases, J shed 7 bases, and the junction held 11 bases outside the gene matches.

The gene calls are TRBV2 and TRBJ2-7; the D gene is possibly TRBD2 (6 bases). Deletions cut 7 bases from V and 3 bases from J, with 13 bases between. The V gene's germline CDR1 is SNHLY and CDR2 FYNNEI. The CDR3 covers 13 residues. The CDR3 sequence is CASKRVPYYEQYF. In DNA form, the CDR3 reads TGTGCCAGCAAGCGGGTCCCCTACTACGAGCAGTACTTC.

V is TRBV7-9 and J is TRBJ1-2; D may be TRBD1 (5 bases). Trimming cost V 4 bases and J 6 bases, with 12 bases left between them. The CDR3 consists of 13 residues. Germline-derived CDR1 and CDR2 are SEHNR and FQNEAQ (reference sequence). The CDR3 here is CASSWFTGHGYTF. Written as DNA, the CDR3 is TGTGCCAGCAGCTGGTTCACAGGACATGGCTACACCTTC.

This chain's CDR3 is CSATPGYTF. In DNA, the CDR3 is TGCAGCGCCACACCCGGCTACACCTTC. The rearrangement uses TRBV29-1 and TRBJ1-2; D call uncertain. The germline V and J ends were trimmed by 7 bases and 8 bases, with 8 bases remaining between them. CDR1 and CDR2 (germline): SQVTM, ANQGSEA. The length of the CDR3 is 9 residues.

This chain links TRBV5-6 with TRBJ2-7; 8 bases match TRBD1. The germline V gene encodes CDR1 SGHDT and CDR2 YYEEEE. The CDR3 is 15 residues long. The V and J ends lost 6 bases and 3 bases, in that order; junction bases with no gene match: 11. CDR3 sequence: CASTISGGTGYEQYF. CDR3 coding DNA: TGTGCCAGCACCATCTCAGGCGGGACAGGCTACGAGCAGTACTTC.

This chain uses TRBV7-6 with TRBJ2-5; no definite D call. This CDR3 is built from 14 residues. The ends were cut back, 6 bases at V and 4 bases at J, with 15 bases in the middle. The germline V gene has CDR1 SGHVS and CDR2 FNYEAQ. CDR3 nucleotides: TGTGCCAGCAGTTCTACTAATTTTGGAGAGACCCAGTACTTC. Encoded protein: CASSSTNFGETQYF.

V gene TRBV10-3 combines with J gene TRBJ2-2, with D possibly being TRBD2 (6 bases). Germline V CDR1 and CDR2: ENHRY, SYGVKD. Trimming took off 2 bases at V and 3 bases at J, with 10 bases between the two ends. This CDR3 region has 15 residues. The CDR3 reads CAISEGGADTGELFF. The CDR3 DNA reads TGTGCCATCAGTGAGGGAGGGGCGGACACCGGGGAGCTGTTTTTT.